Here is one TCR beta chain with its context. Its recognized antigen is unknown. No clone much larger than this one lies a single base away; base qualities are absent. TCRbeta CDR3 regions were amplified from genomic DNA by means of the immunoSEQ Assay, a bias-controlled multiplex PCR. The paper's data handling went like this. The number of nucleated cells in each sample was estimated from the amplification of reference gene primers within the assay. To quantify the absolute abundance of each unique TCRbeta CDR3 rearrangement, sequence reads were collapsed and filtered. Productive Simpson clonality was computed per sample as the square root of Simpson's diversity index over productive rearrangements. TCRdb took this table from immuneACCESS and kept in-frame rearrangements with V and J called. Such tables lack part of the clones; where checked against another copy, unresolved V genes explain under half of the gap, and the rest is unexplained. That table is the source of V, J and clone size, and D and trimming were worked out from the DNA. Counted in this sample were under 30,000 clones; about 94% of them appeared once. Around 4% of the sample belongs to the ten largest clones.

Its CDR3 holds 14 amino acids, cysteine through phenylalanine. Only the CDR3 region is kept as DNA, spanning 42 bases read in frame from base 1. The CDR1 and CDR2 encoded by the germline V gene are SGHAT and FQNNGV. V is pruned by 5 bases and J by 1 base, leaving 1 base of the junction without a gene match. The sample belongs to a study of blood T cell repertoires in COVID-19 (dated by TCRdb to the early 2020s). Broadly, across the study: Samples covering the acute and convalescent phases of COVID-19 were provided by collaborators in the United States, Italy and Spain. A freely available public database, intended as a resource for researchers studying the immune response to SARS-CoV-2, is where the repertoires were released. Deeply sampled blood TCRbeta repertoires from subjects exposed to, actively infected with, or recovered from COVID-19 were included in the dataset. Sample metadata almost always included a de-identified subject ID, COVID-19 status, age in years and sex. The prospective study material was composed of cDNA or gDNA derived from T cells, B-cell-depleted T cells, or PBMCs. The samples were drawn from two sources: the first 160 participants of the ongoing ImmuneRACE study, and over 950 subjects contributed by 6 global collaborators. Where HLA class I and class II types were available, the types were taken from metadata supplied by the sample provider, not from assay-based typing.

The collaborating institutions used their own protocols to collect whole blood in K2EDTA tubes. Collaborator samples were shipped for TCRbeta analysis as frozen whole blood, isolated PBMCs, or DNA extracted from either sample type. Paper-wide results and their limitations: The amount of clinical and demographic metadata varied by source and participant and was provided uncurated.

The receptor's source is a human donor with active COVID-19. The donor label of this sample is uncertain. The sequenced sample was peripheral blood. This chain is built from TRBV11-2 and TRBJ2-2; TRBD1 lines up with 7 middle nucleotides. The nucleotide sequence is TGTGCCAGCAGCCCAGGGGGGAACACCGGGGAGCTGTTTTTT. Translated, it reads CASSPGGNTGELFF.